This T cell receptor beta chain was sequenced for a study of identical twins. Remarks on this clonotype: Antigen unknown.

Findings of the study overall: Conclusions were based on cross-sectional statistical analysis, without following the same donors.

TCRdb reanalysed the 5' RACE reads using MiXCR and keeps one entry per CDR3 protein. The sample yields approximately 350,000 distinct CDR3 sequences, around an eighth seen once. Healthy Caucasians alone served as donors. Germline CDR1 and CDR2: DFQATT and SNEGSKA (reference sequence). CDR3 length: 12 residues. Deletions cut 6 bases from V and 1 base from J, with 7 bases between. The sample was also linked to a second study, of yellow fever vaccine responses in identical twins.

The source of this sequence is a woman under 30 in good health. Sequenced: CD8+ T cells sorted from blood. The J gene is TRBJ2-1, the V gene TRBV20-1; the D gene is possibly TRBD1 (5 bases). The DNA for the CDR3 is TGCAGTGCGAGGACATCCTACAATGAGCAGTTCTTC. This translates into CSARTSYNEQFF.